These 31 T cell receptor beta chains came from one sample sequenced in a study of control samples from healthy donors and cancer patients. Sequenced by immunoSEQ multiplex PCR; TCRdb stores in-frame clones only, minus some. The sample lists about 120,000 clones, about nine tenths occurring once. The specimen was blood. Source of these receptors: a man between 18 and 35 years old in good health.

This chain uses TRBV4-2 with TRBJ2-5; 8 nucleotides match TRBD2. There are 16 residues in the CDR3. Trimming at V came to 1 base and at J to 1 base, leaving 5 bases not matched to a gene. The germline V gene encodes CDR1 LGHNA and CDR2 YNFKEQ. The CDR3 reads CASSQGIAGTQETQYF. For the CDR3, the DNA is TGTGCCAGCAGCCAAGGGATAGCGGGGACCCAAGAGACCCAGTACTTC.

The chain links TRBV19 to TRBJ2-5; 9 bases match TRBD2. Per germline, CDR1 LNHDA and CDR2 SQIVND (reference sequence). The CDR3 totals 16 residues. V gave up 11 bases and J gave up 3 bases; unmatched junction bases: 16. The CDR3 loop is CACSSGGYFDKETQYF. CDR3 sequence (DNA): TGTGCCTGCAGTAGCGGGGGTTACTTTGATAAAGAGACCCAGTACTTC.

V and J are TRBV12-3 or TRBV12-4 and TRBJ2-7; 12 bases are a match to TRBD1. Trimming at V came to 8 bases and at J to 8 bases, leaving 7 bases not matched to a gene. The CDR3 covers 13 residues. CDR3: CASSGTGGAKQYF. CDR3 nucleotides: TGTGCCAGCTCCGGGACAGGGGGCGCAAAGCAGTACTTC.

The rearrangement uses TRBV9 and TRBJ2-1, with 7 bases identical to TRBD2. V trimming: 0 bases; J trimming: 8 bases; junction bases outside the gene matches: 8. The CDR3 covers 15 residues. Germline CDR1 SGDLS, CDR2 YYNGEE. CDR3 sequence: CASSVGRTGGHEQFF. The CDR3 nucleotides read TGTGCCAGCAGCGTAGGACGCACGGGGGGTCATGAGCAGTTCTTC.

V usage is TRBV10-3 and J usage is TRBJ1-1, with 7 nucleotides matching TRBD1. Germline-derived CDR1 and CDR2 are ENHRY and SYGVKD. The V gene end was trimmed by 6 bases and the J gene end by 0 bases; junction bases not matched to a gene: 7. The CDR3 consists of 15 residues. The CDR3 coding sequence is TGTGCCATCAGCGGGGACAGACCTATGAACACTGAAGCTTTCTTT. It yields the protein CAISGDRPMNTEAFF.

The chain carries TRBV4-1 and TRBJ1-2; a possible D gene is TRBD1 (6 bases). CDR3 length: 15 amino acids. CDR1 MGHRA and CDR2 YSYEKL come from the germline V gene. V was cut by 2 bases and J by 8 bases, with 18 bases left in between. Here the CDR3 reads CASSQLPGGRGGYTF. The CDR3 DNA reads as TGCGCCAGCAGCCAACTCCCGGGGGGGCGAGGGGGCTACACCTTC.

This sequence joins TRBV5-5 and TRBJ2-3; the match to TRBD2 covers 13 bases. CDR3 size: 17 residues. Germline V lookup: CDR1 SGHKS, CDR2 YYEKEE (reference sequence). V dropped 4 bases and J dropped 6; count of bases not matched to a gene: 11. The CDR3 here is CASSLGRGLAGLDTQYF. CDR3 nucleotides: TGTGCCAGCAGCCTGGGCCGGGGACTAGCGGGGTTGGATACGCAGTATTTT.

The chain is built from TRBV30 and TRBJ1-5; D is unresolved. In germline, CDR1 is GTSNPN, CDR2 SVGIG (reference sequence). This CDR3 has 15 amino acids. The V end lost 0 bases, the J end lost 0 bases, and 9 bases lay between the germline ends. CDR3: CAWSVGGYSNQPQHF. CDR3 nucleotide sequence: TGTGCCTGGAGTGTAGGAGGGTATAGCAATCAGCCCCAGCATTTT. The full variable domain, completed using reference TRBV30 and TRBJ1-5, is SQTIHQWPATLVQPVGSPLSLECTVEGTSNPNLYWYRQAAGRGLQLLFYSVGIGQISSEVPQNLSASRPQDRQFILSSKKLLLSDSGFYLCAWSVGGYSNQPQHFGDGTRLSIL.

The chain links TRBV7-2 to TRBJ2-3, with 14 bases fitting TRBD2. Germline V gives CDR1 SGHTA, CDR2 FQGNSA. The J segment lost 4 bases and the V segment lost 6 bases, leaving 3 bases of the junction unmatched. The CDR3 extends over 15 amino acids. CDR3 loop: CASSTTSGGADTQYF. Written as DNA, the CDR3 is TGTGCCAGCAGTACGACTAGCGGGGGGGCAGATACGCAGTATTTT.

The chain is built from TRBV27 and TRBJ2-1; D gene uncertain. V lost 6 bases, J lost 5 bases, and 20 bases lay in between. There are 16 residues in the CDR3. Germline V gene data show CDR1 as MNHEY and CDR2 as SMNVEV (reference sequence). In DNA form, the CDR3 reads TGTGCCAGCAGCCCTTCCCTAGGGTATTGGGACAATGAGCAGTTCTTC. Encoded protein: CASSPSLGYWDNEQFF.

The CDR3 nucleotides are TGTGCCACGGGACAGGGGATTGGTTTCGATGAGCAGTTCTTC. It is translated as CATGQGIGFDEQFF. The chain recombines TRBV6-4 with TRBJ2-1, with TRBD1 matching over 10 bases. Germline V gene data show CDR1 as MRHNA and CDR2 as SNTAGT. With 10 bases clipped from V and 8 bases from J, the junction kept 11 bases outside the gene matches. This CDR3 contains 14 residues.

V is TRBV7-2 and J is TRBJ2-3; perhaps D is TRBD1 or TRBD2 (6 bases each). V lost 3 bases, J lost 6 bases, and 25 bases lay in between. CDR1 is SGHTA, CDR2 FQGNSA, per germline. This CDR3 spans 18 amino acids. This chain's CDR3 is CASSFGGPGHVEKDTQYF. CDR3 bases: TGTGCCAGCAGCTTTGGGGGGCCTGGACATGTGGAAAAGGATACGCAGTATTTT.

V usage is TRBV28 and J usage is TRBJ2-1, with 9 bases that match TRBD2. Trimming took 10 bases from V and 4 from J; bases not matched to a gene: 14. Germline lookup yields CDR1 MDHEN and CDR2 SYDVKM. The CDR3 contains 16 residues. DNA for the CDR3: TGTGCCATCGTTAGCGGGGGCCGCGAAATGTACAATGAGCAGTTCTTC. This gives the protein CAIVSGGREMYNEQFF.

The V call is TRBV6-5, the J call TRBJ1-2; D is possibly TRBD1 (5 bases). V lost 6 bases and J lost 6, with 11 bases in between. CDR1 is MNHEY, CDR2 SVGAGI, per germline. This CDR3 region has 12 residues. For the CDR3, the DNA is TGTGCCAGCAGAGGGGATCCGGATGGCTACACCTTC. It yields the protein CASRGDPDGYTF.

The chain combines TRBV10-3 with TRBJ1-1; D gene unclear. Per the germline V gene, CDR1 is ENHRY and CDR2 is SYGVKD. V shed 6 bases and J shed 6 bases, with 11 bases lying between them. The CDR3 has 12 amino acids. CDR3 in amino acids: CAIRGWVSEAFF. DNA of the CDR3: TGTGCCATCAGGGGATGGGTTTCTGAAGCTTTCTTT.

The V call is TRBV15, the J call TRBJ2-3; D gene unclear. The CDR3 runs 14 residues. Trimming removed 4 bases at V and 1 base at J, with 9 bases between. The germline gives CDR1 LNHNV, CDR2 YYDKDF (reference sequence). Here the CDR3 reads CATSTFYGTDTQYF. Here the CDR3 DNA reads TGTGCCACCAGCACATTCTACGGCACAGATACGCAGTATTTT.

The rearrangement uses TRBV23-1 and TRBJ2-7; 10 bases fit TRBD2. TRBV23-1 is recorded as an ORF, its role being uncertain. J gave up 0 bases and V 3 bases, and 23 bases lay outside the gene matches. The CDR3 runs to 22 residues. CDR3 in amino acids: CASSHPGLAGAPCQRSSYEQYF. The CDR3 DNA sequence: TGCGCCAGCAGTCACCCTGGCCTAGCGGGGGCGCCCTGCCAACGTAGCTCCTACGAGCAGTACTTC.

The chain is built from TRBV4-1 and TRBJ1-1; tentative D call: TRBD1 (5 bases). The CDR3 is 16 residues long. Germline V lookup: CDR1 MGHRA, CDR2 YSYEKL. V lost 1 base, J lost 6 bases, and 18 bases lay in between. CDR3 sequence: CASSQGKAGLVAEAFF. CDR3 DNA sequence: TGCGCCAGCAGCCAAGGAAAGGCAGGGTTGGTGGCTGAAGCTTTCTTT.

V is TRBV13 and J is TRBJ1-2, with no clear D. Trimming removed 3 bases from V and 6 bases from J, with 14 bases in between. The CDR3 spans 14 residues. From germline, CDR1 is PRHDT and CDR2 FYEKMQ (reference sequence). CDR3 in amino acids: CASSFGHPGDGYTF. The CDR3 DNA follows: TGTGCCAGCAGCTTCGGGCATCCTGGGGATGGCTACACCTTC.

V and J are TRBV5-6 and TRBJ2-7; D tentatively fits TRBD1 or TRBD2 (5 bases each). Trimming removed 0 bases from V and 2 bases from J, with 12 bases in between. The CDR3 runs to 15 residues. From germline, CDR1 is SGHDT and CDR2 YYEEEE. The CDR3 is CASSLGWDGPYEQYF. CDR3 bases: TGTGCCAGCAGCTTGGGCTGGGACGGGCCCTACGAGCAGTACTTC.

The chain uses TRBV9 and TRBJ2-1; TRBD2 aligns across 11 bases. Germline assignment: CDR1 SGDLS and CDR2 YYNGEE. This CDR3 region has 16 residues. The V segment lost 0 bases and the J segment 7 bases; nucleotides outside the gene matches: 6. The CDR3 sequence is CASSVALLAGDNEQFF. The CDR3 nucleotides read TGTGCCAGCAGCGTAGCTCTACTAGCGGGGGATAATGAGCAGTTCTTC. Supplemented by reference TRBV9 and TRBJ2-1, the full variable domain reads DSGVTQTPKHLITATGQRVTLRCSPRSGDLSVYWYQQSLDQGLQFLIQYYNGEERAKGNILERFSAQQFPDLHSELNLSSLELGDSALYFCASSVALLAGDNEQFFGPGTRLTVL.

The rearrangement links TRBV2 to TRBJ2-1; TRBD2 aligns across 9 bases. The V segment lost 2 bases and the J segment 9 bases; nucleotides outside the gene matches: 11. Germline V gene lookup returns CDR1 SNHLY and CDR2 FYNNEI. The CDR3 loop spans 16 amino acids. The CDR3 is CASSELAGGPGSEQFF. DNA for the CDR3: TGTGCCAGCAGTGAACTTGCGGGGGGGCCCGGTAGTGAGCAGTTCTTC.

CDR3 nucleotide sequence: TGCAGCGTTGAAACTATCCCTCAAGAGACCCAGTACTTC. It translates to CSVETIPQETQYF. V is TRBV29-1 and J is TRBJ2-5; the D is unclear. The CDR3 length is 13 residues. Trimming left V 2 bases short and J 2 bases short, with 9 bases between. Germline-derived CDR1 and CDR2 are SQVTM and ANQGSEA.

The CDR3: CASSPDRDNEKLFF. The CDR3 DNA reads TGTGCCAGCAGCCCCGACAGGGATAATGAAAAACTGTTTTTT. The chain joins TRBV7-9 to TRBJ1-4; 7 nucleotides align to TRBD1. Germline assignment: CDR1 SEHNR and CDR2 FQNEAQ (reference sequence). With 5 bases clipped from V and 4 bases from J, the junction kept 4 bases outside the gene matches. This CDR3 spans 14 amino acids.

In this sample, this clone turned up once. The CDR3 DNA reads as TGTGCCAGCGCCTATAAAGGGGGACTCGACACCGTGGAGCTGTTTTTT. Protein sequence: CASAYKGGLDTVELFF. This chain joins TRBV21-1 and TRBJ2-2. TRBV21-1 is a known pseudogene. The CDR3 extends over 16 amino acids.

The chain recombines TRBV5-1 with TRBJ2-7, with D perhaps assigned TRBD1 or TRBD2 (5 bases each). V dropped 3 bases and J dropped 2 bases, with 18 bases sitting between them. Germline loops: CDR1 SGHRS, CDR2 YFSETQ. This CDR3 region has 16 residues. Here the CDR3 reads CASSYIAGTRPYEQYF. The DNA of the CDR3 is TGCGCCAGCAGCTACATTGCCGGGACCCGTCCCTACGAGCAGTACTTC.

The chain is built from TRBV2 and TRBJ2-2, with D possibly being TRBD2 (5 bases). V shed 5 bases and J shed 4 bases, with 8 bases lying between them. CDR3 length equals 13 residues. Per germline, CDR1 SNHLY and CDR2 FYNNEI. The chain's CDR3 is CASSTGFTGELFF. In nucleotides, the CDR3 is TGTGCCAGCAGTACGGGATTCACCGGGGAGCTGTTTTTT. Together with reference TRBV2 and TRBJ2-2, the CDR3 gives the full variable domain: EPEVTQTPSHQVTQMGQEVILRCVPISNHLYFYWYRQILGQKVEFLVSFYNNEISEKSEIFDDQFSVERPDGSNFTLKIRSTKLEDSAMYFCASSTGFTGELFFGEGSRLTVL.

This clone was detected only a few times. V gene TRBV2 combines with J gene TRBJ1-2; D unclear. This CDR3 has 14 residues. Germline CDR1 reads SNHLY; CDR2 reads FYNNEI. Deletions cut 4 bases from V and 4 bases from J, with 13 bases between. The CDR3, as DNA: TGTGCCAGCAGTGTTTCCGGGTCAGTCTATGGCTACACCTTC. Translated: CASSVSGSVYGYTF. The full variable domain, in which reference TRBV2 and TRBJ1-2 provide the parts outside the CDR3, is EPEVTQTPSHQVTQMGQEVILRCVPISNHLYFYWYRQILGQKVEFLVSFYNNEISEKSEIFDDQFSVERPDGSNFTLKIRSTKLEDSAMYFCASSVSGSVYGYTFGSGTRLTVV.

The rearrangement joins TRBV28 to TRBJ1-5, with 7 bases lining up with TRBD1. CDR3 length: 15 residues. CDR1 is MDHEN and CDR2 is SYDVKM in the germline V gene. J was trimmed by 4 bases and V by 2 bases; bases with no gene match: 5. CDR3 nucleotides: TGTGCCAGCAGTTTAACAGGGGCTCCTAATCAGCCCCAGCATTTT. It encodes CASSLTGAPNQPQHF.

The chain employs TRBV3-1 (or the pseudogene TRBV3-2) and TRBJ2-5; 8 nucleotides agree with TRBD2. V was clipped by 6 bases and J by 1 base; unmatched bases: 16. Germline V CDR1 and CDR2: LGHDT, YNNKEL (reference sequence). This CDR3 contains 18 residues. CDR3 DNA sequence: TGTGCCAGCAGGGCCCCTCCCCGCGGGGGGACCCTCCAAGAGACCCAGTACTTC. It is translated as CASRAPPRGGTLQETQYF.

The V and J genes are TRBV6-5 and TRBJ1-6; tentative D call: TRBD1 (6 bases). The CDR3 has 16 residues. Trimming shortened V by 4 bases and J by 9 bases, and 19 bases separated the two germline ends. Germline V CDR1 and CDR2: MNHEY, SVGAGI. In nucleotides, the CDR3 is TGTGCCAGCAGTTTTAAACAGGGACTCAGACCTTCACCCCTCCACTTT. Amino acid sequence: CASSFKQGLRPSPLHF.